Detailed here is one T cell receptor beta chain. The entry originates in a study of blood T cell repertoires in COVID-19. Some clones are missing from TCRdb's copy, which holds only in-frame ones; the method was immunoSEQ multiplex PCR. The repertoire has around 190,000 clones, 80% to 90% of them found once; the top ten carry approximately 1.1%. The specimen sequenced was peripheral blood. The clonotype was recovered from a man under 40 with acute or convalescent COVID-19.

CDR3 sequence: CATRKDRAGYGYTF. The CDR3 DNA follows: TGTGCCACCAGAAAGGACAGGGCAGGCTATGGCTACACCTTC. V usage is TRBV24-1 and J usage is TRBJ1-2; 8 nucleotides line up with TRBD1. The J segment lost 4 bases and the V segment lost 7 bases, leaving 7 bases of the junction unmatched. This CDR3 has 14 amino acids. CDR1 is KGHDR, CDR2 SFDVKD, per germline.